The present T cell receptor beta chain was sequenced within a study of neoadjuvant anti-PD-1 for oral cavity cancer. Comments on this clone: Its antigen is unidentified.

Clones were sequenced by immunoSEQ multiplex PCR, and TCRdb holds only the in-frame ones, with some missing. The sample consists of 55,000 to 75,000 clones, roughly nine tenths of them appearing once. V lost 2 bases and J lost 5; bases outside the gene matches: 5. The CDR3 length is 13 residues. The V gene's germline CDR1 is SQVTM and CDR2 ANQGSEA. Whole-study results and caveats: PBMC Gini-index clonality exceeded responders' in non-responders post-nivolumab.

The time point is: after neoadjuvant nivolumab, at surgical resection. Patients had newly diagnosed, untreated stage II-IVA oral cavity squamous cell carcinoma. These oral cavity squamous cell carcinomas were HPV-negative and locally advanced. Sequenced material: PBMCs, taken after nivolumab (anti-PD-1) treatment. This TCR was sampled from a person aged 40-85 years with oral cavity squamous cell carcinoma. This sequence joins TRBV29-1 and TRBJ2-5; 7 bases align to TRBD1. The CDR3 DNA reads as TGCAGCGTTGAAAAACAGGGGCGTGAGACCCAGTACTTC. Translation: CSVEKQGRETQYF.